The clone carrying this T cell receptor (beta chain) was picked up a small number of times. The sample originates from a study of T-cell memory formation after mild COVID-19. TCRdb reprocessed the 5' RACE reads via MiXCR and lists one record per CDR3 protein. The sample yields a few hundred thousand distinct CDR3 sequences, 8.2% seen once. CDR3 length: 15 amino acids. Germline-derived CDR1 and CDR2 are LNHDA and SQIVND (reference sequence). The V end lost 4 bases, the J end lost 0 bases, and 10 bases lay between the germline ends. The rearrangement links TRBV19 to TRBJ2-1; possible D gene TRBD2, 5 bases. What was sequenced was PBMCs or a T cell subset sorted from them (not recorded which). The TCR comes from a man between 18 and 35 years old who had mild COVID-19 (a few samples of this study predate the infection). Cell type and time point are not known. The CDR3 reads CASSTSPSSYNEQFF. CDR3 coding DNA: TGTGCCAGTAGTACTAGCCCCAGCTCCTACAATGAGCAGTTCTTC.